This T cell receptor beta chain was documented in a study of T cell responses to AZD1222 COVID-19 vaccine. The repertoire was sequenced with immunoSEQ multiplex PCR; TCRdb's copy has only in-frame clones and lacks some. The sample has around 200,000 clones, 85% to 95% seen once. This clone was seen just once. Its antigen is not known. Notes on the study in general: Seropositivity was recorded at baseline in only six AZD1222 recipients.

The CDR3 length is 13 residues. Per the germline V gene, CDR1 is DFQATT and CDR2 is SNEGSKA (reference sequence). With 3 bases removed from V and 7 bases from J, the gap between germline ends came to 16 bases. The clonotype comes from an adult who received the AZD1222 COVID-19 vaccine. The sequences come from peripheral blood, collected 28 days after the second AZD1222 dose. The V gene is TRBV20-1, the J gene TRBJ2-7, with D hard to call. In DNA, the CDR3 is TGCAGTGCTAGTTGGAAGGGATTAGGGGAGCAGTACTTC. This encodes CSASWKGLGEQYF.